This entry is about one TCR beta chain. Its target is not known. The entry originates in a study of cytomegalovirus exposure and HLA in healthy donors. Study results and limitations: Immune exposure data for these donors was limited to CMV serostatus. Later analysis showed TCR association rates varying by HLA locus, highest for DRB1 and lowest for HLA-C.

The primer mix had 60 Vbeta and 13 Jbeta primers. The data were produced by immunoSEQ multiplex PCR, yet TCRdb's version contains in-frame clones alone and is incomplete. The sample shows roughly 200,000 clones, about three quarters of them seen only once. The specimen was PBMCs. The TCR originated in a woman aged 60-75 years in good health and CMV-seropositive.

The CDR3 sequence is CASRTTSGSYEQYF. The CDR3 DNA is TGTGCCAGCAGGACGACTAGCGGCTCCTACGAGCAGTACTTC. The genes are TRBV6-6 and TRBJ2-7; TRBD2 aligns across 9 bases. CDR1 is MNHNY and CDR2 is SVGAGI in the germline V gene (reference sequence). The V and J ends lost 6 bases and 0 bases, in that order; junction bases with no gene match: 3. The CDR3 is made up of 14 amino acids.